Detailed here is one T cell receptor (beta chain). V dropped 0 bases and J dropped 3 bases, with 10 bases sitting between them. CDR1 is SGHRS, CDR2 YFSETQ, per germline. This CDR3 region has 15 residues. The source of the sample is a study of technical replicates of blood from several donors. The assay was immunoSEQ multiplex PCR, and TCRdb's table has in-frame clones only and misses some. The data hold tens of thousands of clones, with approximately 94% observed a single time. The source is a human donor in good health. J is TRBJ2-1 and V is TRBV5-1; possible D gene TRBD2, 7 bases. Sequenced sample: T cells isolated from PBMCs. In DNA, the CDR3 is TGCGCCAGCAGCTTGGGGGGGGGCCTCTACAATGAGCAGTTCTTC. Translating it yields CASSLGGGLYNEQFF.